This paragraph covers one T cell receptor (beta chain) sequence. The data were taken from a study of blood T cell repertoires in COVID-19. Study-wide background: The samples span acute and convalescent COVID-19 from the United States, Italy and Spain. The analysed material was cDNA or gDNA that came from T cells, B-cell-depleted T cells, or PBMCs.

The length of the CDR3 is 13 residues. The germline V gene has CDR1 SQVTM and CDR2 ANQGSEA. The V and J ends lost 4 bases and 0 bases respectively, with 7 bases between them. The method was immunoSEQ multiplex PCR; TCRdb's version includes in-frame clones alone and lacks a portion of them. The profile covers more than 200,000 clones, with around 86% appearing a single time and 5.5% to 8.5% taken by the ten largest. Participants spanned ages about 18 to 95 years and resided in 20 to 30 US areas. Cohort placement rested on clinical history that participants reported themselves. This clonotype was obtained from a man younger than 40 in a cohort exposed to, infected with or recovered from COVID-19 (not recorded which). Sample: PBMCs or T cells enriched from blood (not recorded which). The rearrangement uses TRBV29-1 and TRBJ1-3; no reliable D call. In nucleotides, the CDR3 is TGCAGCGTTGGTCCTCGCTCTGGAAACACCATATATTTT. Translation: CSVGPRSGNTIYF.